What follows describes a single TCR beta chain. Its antigen is unidentified. These data originate in a study of shared clonotypes between healthy human individuals. The study, taken as a whole, reports: Generation probabilities were higher for clonotypes shared across all four sorted-subset donors than for unshared ones. Across a handful of donors, naive CD4 shared 4.5% to 6%, naive CD8 less than 4%, memory CD4 more than 2%, memory CD8 0.4%.

Each subset's genomic DNA was split evenly across several immunoSEQ plates. TCRdb keeps only in-frame clones here, not all; method: immunoSEQ multiplex PCR. The table includes about 2 million clones, approximately 95% detected once. The CDR3 length is 12 residues. V lost 4 bases and J 2 bases, leaving 6 bases between the germline ends. Looked up from germline, CDR1 is SNHLY and CDR2 is FYNNEI. The chain uses TRBV2 and TRBJ2-7; D gene ambiguous. What was sequenced was naive CD4+ T cells sorted from blood. Regarding subset: CD45RA+ positively selected. The receptor was derived from a man aged 18 to 30 in good health. The CDR3 sequence is CASSASAYEQYF. The DNA of the CDR3 is TGTGCCAGCAGTGCTTCAGCCTACGAGCAGTACTTC.